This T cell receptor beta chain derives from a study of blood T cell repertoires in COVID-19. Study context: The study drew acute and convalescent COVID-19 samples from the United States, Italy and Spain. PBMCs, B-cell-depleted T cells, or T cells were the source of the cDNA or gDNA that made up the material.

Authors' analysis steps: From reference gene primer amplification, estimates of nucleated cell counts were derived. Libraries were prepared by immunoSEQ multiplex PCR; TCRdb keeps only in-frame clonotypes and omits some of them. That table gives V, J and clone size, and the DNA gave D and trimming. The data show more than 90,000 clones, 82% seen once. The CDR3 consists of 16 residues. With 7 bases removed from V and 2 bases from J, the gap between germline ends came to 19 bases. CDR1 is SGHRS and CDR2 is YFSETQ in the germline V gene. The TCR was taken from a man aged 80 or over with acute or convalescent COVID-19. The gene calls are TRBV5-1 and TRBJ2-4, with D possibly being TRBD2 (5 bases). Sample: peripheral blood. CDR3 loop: CASPSSFGPSKNIQYF. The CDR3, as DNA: TGCGCCAGCCCGTCTAGCTTCGGGCCCTCCAAAAACATTCAGTACTTC.